The 23 T cell receptor beta chains below were found in one sample sequenced in a study of PD-L1 blockade in urothelial cancer. Measured with immunoSEQ multiplex PCR; TCRdb has only the in-frame clones, and not every one. The profile shows about 84,000 clones, about 81% of them singletons. The starting material was PBMCs, obtained around atezolizumab (anti-PD-L1) treatment. The source of these receptors is a man between 65 and 85 years old with urothelial cancer.

The chain combines TRBV7-3 with TRBJ2-7, with 10 bases that match TRBD2. Germline CDR1 is SGHTA and CDR2 is FQGTGA. The CDR3 contains 15 residues. After removal of 2 bases from V and 5 bases from J, the junction contained 6 bases not matched to a gene. The CDR3, as DNA: TGTGCCAGCAGCTTAGGGCTAGCGGGAGTTGACGAGCAGTACTTC. Protein: CASSLGLAGVDEQYF.

This clone has a single count. The chain is built from TRBV27 and TRBJ1-3; 9 bases agree with TRBD1. Germline trimming cut 5 bases from V and 6 bases from J; bases unmatched to any gene: 8. The length of the CDR3 is 15 residues. The germline gives CDR1 MNHEY, CDR2 SMNVEV (reference sequence). CDR3 residues: CASSGGRTGANTIYF. As DNA, the CDR3 is TGTGCCAGCAGTGGGGGACGGACAGGGGCAAACACCATATATTTT.

The chain links TRBV7-2 to TRBJ1-3; D ambiguous. V was shortened by 2 bases and J by 7 bases, with 18 bases between the two germline ends. CDR1 and CDR2 (germline): SGHTA, FQGNSA. The length of the CDR3 is 16 residues. The CDR3 is CASSLSSDIPSNTIYF. CDR3 sequence (DNA): TGTGCCAGCAGCTTAAGCTCCGACATTCCTTCGAACACCATATATTTT.

This clone was seen only once. The rearrangement uses TRBV11-2 and TRBJ2-5; no reliable D call. This CDR3 contains 14 residues. Germline CDR1 and CDR2: SGHAT and FQNNGV. V was clipped by 0 bases and J by 5 bases, with 10 bases between them. The CDR3 DNA reads as TGTGCCAGCAGCTTAGACCTAGTCCGGGAGACCCAGTACTTC. It is translated as CASSLDLVRETQYF.

V gene TRBV27 combines with J gene TRBJ1-1, with TRBD1 matching over 8 bases. This CDR3 has 12 residues. Germline trimming cut 6 bases from V and 6 bases from J; bases unmatched to any gene: 3. CDR1 is MNHEY, CDR2 SMNVEV, per germline (reference sequence). In DNA form, the CDR3 reads TGTGCCAGCAGCCAGGGGGCCGCTGAAGCTTTCTTT. Translating it yields CASSQGAAEAFF.

This clone showed up just a few times. The V gene is TRBV6-1, the J gene TRBJ2-5; 8 bases line up with TRBD2. V trimming: 10 bases; J trimming: 2 bases; junction bases outside the gene matches: 9. Germline V gives CDR1 MNHNS, CDR2 SASEGT. The CDR3 is 14 residues long. The CDR3 DNA sequence: TGTGCCACCGAGACTAGCGCCGGACAAGAGACCCAGTACTTC. This translates into CATETSAGQETQYF.

This clone has just one count. This chain links TRBV27 with TRBJ1-6; D is uncertain. The CDR3 extends over 15 amino acids. V was pared by 5 bases and J by 8 bases, with 16 bases between. Germline-derived CDR1 and CDR2 are MNHEY and SMNVEV (reference sequence). The CDR3 nucleotides read TGTGCCAGCAGTCCTTACCGCCTGAGAGATTCACCCCTCCACTTT. Amino acid sequence: CASSPYRLRDSPLHF.

This clone showed up just a few times. The chain has TRBV6-1 and TRBJ1-5; a possible D gene is TRBD1 (5 bases). CDR3 length: 14 amino acids. V was pared by 6 bases and J by 4 bases, with 13 bases between. CDR1 is MNHNS and CDR2 is SASEGT in the germline V gene. The CDR3 sequence: CASSVRQTNQPQHF. The CDR3 nucleotides are TGTGCCAGCAGCGTCCGACAGACTAATCAGCCCCAGCATTTT.

This chain connects TRBV18 to TRBJ2-1; weak D call: TRBD2 (6 bases). CDR1 KGHSH and CDR2 LQKENI come from the germline V gene. The CDR3 consists of 16 residues. The V end lost 6 bases, the J end lost 1 base, and 16 bases lay between the germline ends. The CDR3 DNA reads TGTGCCAGCTCCACCTGGATGCGGGGATCCTACAATGAGCAGTTCTTC. Translated, it gives CASSTWMRGSYNEQFF.

The V gene is TRBV13, the J gene TRBJ2-7, with 13 bases lining up with TRBD2. CDR3 length: 12 residues. The germline V gene has CDR1 PRHDT and CDR2 FYEKMQ (reference sequence). Trimming removed 8 bases from V and 13 bases from J; junction bases left unmatched: 8. CDR3 in DNA: TGTGCCAGCGGACTAGCGGGGGCCCAGGCCTACTTC. Protein sequence: CASGLAGAQAYF.

This clone came up once. The chain uses TRBV19 and TRBJ1-4; D not resolved. V was trimmed by 5 bases and J by 3 bases, leaving 16 bases between them. CDR1 is LNHDA and CDR2 is SQIVND in the germline V gene (reference sequence). The CDR3 has 16 amino acids. The DNA of the CDR3 is TGTGCCAGTAGTCAGTACCCGGGAGCTCCTAATGAAAAACTGTTTTTT. Its translation: CASSQYPGAPNEKLFF.

The CDR3 region is CASSPDTQTNTGELFF. As DNA, the CDR3 is TGTGCCAGCAGCCCGGACACGCAGACGAACACCGGGGAGCTGTTTTTT. The chain employs TRBV6-4 and TRBJ2-2; D might be TRBD1 (5 bases). V lost 6 bases and J lost 0, with 14 bases in between. Germline V gene sequence: CDR1 MRHNA, CDR2 SNTAGT. CDR3 length: 16 amino acids.

The V and J genes are TRBV2 and TRBJ1-6, with D maybe TRBD1 (5 bases). CDR1 SNHLY and CDR2 FYNNEI come from the germline V gene. The CDR3 has 14 amino acids. Trimming took 8 bases from V and 6 from J, leaving 14 bases between them. The CDR3 DNA reads as TGTGCCAGCGGGCAGGGTCTGGGTAATTCACCCCTCCACTTT. Residues: CASGQGLGNSPLHF. Full variable domain (missing parts from reference TRBV2 and TRBJ1-6): EPEVTQTPSHQVTQMGQEVILRCVPISNHLYFYWYRQILGQKVEFLVSFYNNEISEKSEIFDDQFSVERPDGSNFTLKIRSTKLEDSAMYFCASGQGLGNSPLHFGNGTRLTVT.

V usage is TRBV5-6 and J usage is TRBJ2-7, with D perhaps matching TRBD2 (5 bases). The V and J ends lost 6 bases and 6 bases respectively, with 19 bases between them. The germline CDR1 and CDR2 sequences are SGHDT and YYEEEE. The length of the CDR3 is 14 residues. The CDR3 nucleotides read TGTGCCAGCACCCCTTGGGCATCTCGGGGCGAGCAGTACTTC. This gives the protein CASTPWASRGEQYF.

In DNA, the CDR3 is TGTGCCAGCAGCTTGGGGCTAGCATCCAACGAGCAGTACTTC. This gives the protein CASSLGLASNEQYF. The V gene is TRBV5-6, the J gene TRBJ2-7, with D possibly TRBD2 on 5 matching bases. The CDR3 runs to 14 residues. Germline assignment: CDR1 SGHDT and CDR2 YYEEEE. V shed 0 bases and J shed 5 bases, with 12 bases lying between them. Complete variable domain (other parts from reference TRBV5-6 and TRBJ2-7): DAGVTQSPTHLIKTRGQQVTLRCSPKSGHDTVSWYQQALGQGPQFIFQYYEEEERQRGNFPDRFSGHQFPNYSSELNVNALLLGDSALYLCASSLGLASNEQYFGPGTRLTVT.

This chain connects TRBV7-3 to TRBJ2-3; D gene uncertain. Trimming took 4 bases from V and 5 from J, leaving 7 bases between them. The CDR3 contains 12 residues. From germline, CDR1 is SGHTA and CDR2 FQGTGA. The CDR3 DNA reads as TGTGCCAGCAGCTCGACTCGAGATACGCAGTATTTT. Protein product: CASSSTRDTQYF.

CDR3 in amino acids: CASSSTGGPFHEQFF. CDR3 bases: TGTGCCAGCAGTTCAACAGGGGGACCCTTCCATGAGCAGTTCTTC. J is TRBJ2-1 and V is TRBV6-5; 8 bases agree with TRBD1. Per germline, CDR1 MNHEY and CDR2 SVGAGI. This CDR3 is built from 15 residues. V shed 4 bases and J 8 bases; nucleotides not matched to a gene: 10.

The chain uses TRBV19 and TRBJ2-1; TRBD2 matches 7 bases. Germline V lookup: CDR1 LNHDA, CDR2 SQIVND (reference sequence). The CDR3 runs to 16 residues. Trimming at V came to 1 base and at J to 6 bases, leaving 9 bases not matched to a gene. The CDR3 protein is CASSIVGRGYGNEQFF. In DNA form, the CDR3 reads TGTGCCAGTAGTATAGTAGGGAGGGGATACGGCAATGAGCAGTTCTTC.

The genes are TRBV4-3 and TRBJ2-3, with TRBD1 matching over 10 bases. Trimming at V came to 0 bases and at J to 6 bases, leaving 6 bases not matched to a gene. The CDR3 loop spans 16 amino acids. Germline CDR1 and CDR2: LGHNA and YSLEER. CDR3 protein: CASSQDWGTGEDTQYF. The CDR3 nucleotides read TGCGCCAGCAGCCAAGACTGGGGGACAGGGGAGGATACGCAGTATTTT.

This chain uses TRBV19 with TRBJ2-2, with TRBD2 matching over 7 bases. V shed 6 bases and J 0 bases; nucleotides not matched to a gene: 10. CDR1 and CDR2 (germline): LNHDA, SQIVND (reference sequence). This CDR3 spans 17 amino acids. CDR3 DNA sequence: TGTGCCAGTAGCCCCAGAGGCCGGGGGGCGAACACCGGGGAGCTGTTTTTT. Protein product: CASSPRGRGANTGELFF.

CDR3 protein: CASSPRQGSYEQYF. CDR3 nucleotide sequence: TGTGCCAGCAGTCCCCGACAGGGATCCTACGAGCAGTACTTC. V usage is TRBV5-4 and J usage is TRBJ2-7; 7 positions agree with TRBD1. With V trimmed by 5 bases and J by 1 base, 6 bases remained unmatched. The CDR3 sequence is 14 residues long. Germline V gene sequence: CDR1 SGHNT, CDR2 YYREEE (reference sequence).

This clone was recorded many times. CDR3 protein: CASSGGYKYSGNTIYF. The CDR3 bases are TGCGCCAGCAGTGGAGGTTACAAGTACTCTGGAAACACCATATATTTT. This chain connects TRBV10-2 to TRBJ1-3; D remains unclear. The germline V gene has CDR1 WSHSY and CDR2 SAAADI. V gave up 4 bases and J gave up 0 bases, with 13 bases separating them. This CDR3 has 16 residues.

This chain uses TRBV7-2 with TRBJ1-1; D not certain. The germline V gene has CDR1 SGHTA and CDR2 FQGNSA. V lost 5 bases to trimming and J lost 5 bases, with 15 bases between them. CDR3 length equals 14 residues. The chain's CDR3 is CASSPGGRLTEAFF. CDR3 nucleotides: TGTGCCAGCAGCCCCGGAGGCCGTCTTACTGAAGCTTTCTTT.